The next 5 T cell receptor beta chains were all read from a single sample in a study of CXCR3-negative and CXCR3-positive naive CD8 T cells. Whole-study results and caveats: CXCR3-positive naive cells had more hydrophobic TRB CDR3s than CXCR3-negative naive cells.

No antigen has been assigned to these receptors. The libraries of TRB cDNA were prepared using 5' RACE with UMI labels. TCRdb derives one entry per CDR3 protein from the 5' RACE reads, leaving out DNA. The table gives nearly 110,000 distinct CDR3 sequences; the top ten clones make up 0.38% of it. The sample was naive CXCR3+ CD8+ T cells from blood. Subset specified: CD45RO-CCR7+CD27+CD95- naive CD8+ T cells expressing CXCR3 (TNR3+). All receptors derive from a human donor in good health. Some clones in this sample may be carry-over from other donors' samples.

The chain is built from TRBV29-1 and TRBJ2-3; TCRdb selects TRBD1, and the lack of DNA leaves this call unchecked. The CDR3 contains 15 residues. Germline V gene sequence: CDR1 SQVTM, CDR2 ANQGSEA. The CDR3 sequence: CSVYMDRVGTDTQYF.

CDR3 region: CACGLAGPNEQFF. The chain is built from TRBV30 and TRBJ2-1; TCRdb gives TRBD2 as the D gene, but with no DNA this cannot be confirmed. The CDR3 contains 13 residues. The germline CDR1 and CDR2 sequences are GTSNPN and SVGIG (reference sequence).

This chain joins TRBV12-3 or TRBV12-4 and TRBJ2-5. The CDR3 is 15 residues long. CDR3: CASSNGSRSGETQYF.

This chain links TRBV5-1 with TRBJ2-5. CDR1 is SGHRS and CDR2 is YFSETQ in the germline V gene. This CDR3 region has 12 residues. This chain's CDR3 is CASSLNQETQYF.

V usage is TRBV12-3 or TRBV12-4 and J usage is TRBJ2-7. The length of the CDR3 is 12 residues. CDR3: CASSLYVYEQYF.